The text below deals with one T cell receptor (beta chain). These data belong to a study of cytomegalovirus exposure and HLA in healthy donors. Germline-derived CDR1 and CDR2 are KGHSH and LQKENI. The CDR3 runs 15 residues. Trimming took off 8 bases at V and 10 bases at J, with 21 bases between the two ends. A multiplex PCR was run with 60 Vbeta primers and 13 Jbeta primers. Generated by immunoSEQ multiplex PCR, the TCRdb table keeps only in-frame clones and is missing some. The table lists some 140,000 clones, 79% of them singletons. The sequence came from a young man in good health and CMV-seronegative. Sequenced sample: PBMCs. J is TRBJ1-6 and V is TRBV18; D is perhaps TRBD1 (5 bases). This chain's CDR3 is CASKDPTGGGSPLHF. In DNA, the CDR3 is TGTGCCAGCAAGGATCCGACGGGGGGGGGATCACCCCTCCACTTT. Combining the CDR3 with reference TRBV18 and TRBJ1-6 gives the whole variable domain NAGVMQNPRHLVRRRGQEARLRCSPMKGHSHVYWYRQLPEEGLKFMVYLQKENIIDESGMPKERFSAEFPKEGPSILRIQQVVRGDSAAYFCASKDPTGGGSPLHFGNGTRLTVT.